Each of the 28 T cell receptor beta chains below was sequenced from the same sample in a study of identical twins. TCRdb reprocessed the 5' RACE reads with MiXCR, giving one entry per CDR3 protein. The sample has some 300,000 distinct CDR3 sequences, around an eighth seen once. These data were likewise used in another study, on yellow fever vaccine responses in identical twins.

Sequencing was performed on CD8+ T cells sorted from blood. The receptors here all came from a woman between 18 and 29 years old in good health.

The chain joins TRBV2 to TRBJ2-7; 7 bases agree with TRBD1. CDR1 is SNHLY and CDR2 is FYNNEI in the germline V gene. The CDR3 contains 14 residues. V trimming: 10 bases; J trimming: 4 bases; junction bases outside the gene matches: 13. The CDR3 nucleotides read TGTGCCACCGCACAGGGACAGTATGTTTACGAGCAGTACTTC. Encoded protein: CATAQGQYVYEQYF.

This clonotype appeared a few times. CDR3 bases: TGTGCCAGCAGTTCCGGGACTACCACCGGGGAGCTGTTTTTT. Its translation: CASSSGTTTGELFF. V is TRBV27 and J is TRBJ2-2; 7 positions agree with TRBD2. Germline trimming cut 4 bases from V and 4 bases from J; bases unmatched to any gene: 3. Looked up from germline, CDR1 is MNHEY and CDR2 is SMNVEV (reference sequence). The CDR3 contains 14 residues.

This clonotype showed up many times. V gene TRBV5-1 combines with J gene TRBJ2-2, with 7 positions matching TRBD1. Germline-derived CDR1 and CDR2 are SGHRS and YFSETQ. CDR3 size: 15 residues. Trimming removed 4 bases from V and 1 base from J; junction bases left unmatched: 4. The chain's CDR3 is CASSPGQQNTGELFF. The DNA of the CDR3 is TGCGCCAGCAGCCCGGGACAGCAGAACACCGGGGAGCTGTTTTTT.

This clonotype was recorded many times. The chain combines TRBV5-1 with TRBJ1-1; possible D gene TRBD1, 5 bases. CDR1 and CDR2 from the germline V gene are SGHRS and YFSETQ. This CDR3 has 14 residues. Trimming stripped 1 base from V and 7 bases from J, with 14 bases between. CDR3 nucleotides: TGCGCCAGCAGCTTGTCCTTAGAGGGGAATGAAGCTTTCTTT. Residues: CASSLSLEGNEAFF.

This clonotype occurred many times. The gene calls are TRBV12-3 or TRBV12-4 and TRBJ2-7; no reliable D call. Trimming shortened V by 5 bases and J by 0 bases, and 17 bases separated the two germline ends. This CDR3 spans 16 amino acids. The CDR3 nucleotides are TGTGCCAGCAGTCCAGCCGACCAGAACGGCTCCTACGAGCAGTACTTC. Amino acid sequence: CASSPADQNGSYEQYF.

This chain connects TRBV5-6 to TRBJ2-7, with TRBD1 matching over 9 bases. CDR3 size: 15 residues. J was trimmed by 3 bases and V by 3 bases; bases with no gene match: 7. Germline values: CDR1 SGHDT, CDR2 YYEEEE. As DNA, the CDR3 is TGTGCCAGCAGCTACCGGGACAGGGAGTACTACGAGCAGTACTTC. It translates to CASSYRDREYYEQYF.

This clonotype showed up many times. The genes are TRBV12-3 or TRBV12-4 and TRBJ1-1; D perhaps matches TRBD1 (6 bases). V lost 10 bases to trimming and J lost 11 bases, with 23 bases between them. This CDR3 is 13 amino acids long. DNA of the CDR3: TGTGCCACCCTCATGAGGGGGTCAGGGTATGCTTTCTTT. Residues: CATLMRGSGYAFF.

This clonotype came up a few times. This chain links TRBV7-9 with TRBJ2-5; no reliable D call. Trimming stripped 1 base from V and 2 bases from J, with 11 bases between. CDR1 is SEHNR and CDR2 is FQNEAQ in the germline V gene (reference sequence). The CDR3 totals 15 residues. The CDR3 coding sequence is TGTGCCAGCAGCTTAGGCCCCAACGGTCAAGAGACCCAGTACTTC. Its translation: CASSLGPNGQETQYF.

This clonotype was seen more than once but under ten times. The chain couples TRBV9 to TRBJ2-7; possibly TRBD2 for D (6 bases). Deletions cut 0 bases from V and 9 bases from J, with 13 bases between. The germline V gene encodes CDR1 SGDLS and CDR2 YYNGEE. CDR3 length: 13 residues. The CDR3 coding sequence is TGTGCCAGCAGCGTAGTTGTGGCGGGGCCGCAGTACTTC. This gives the protein CASSVVVAGPQYF. The whole variable domain, remainder taken from reference TRBV9 and TRBJ2-7, is DSGVTQTPKHLITATGQRVTLRCSPRSGDLSVYWYQQSLDQGLQFLIQYYNGEERAKGNILERFSAQQFPDLHSELNLSSLELGDSALYFCASSVVVAGPQYFGPGTRLTVT.

This clonotype was recorded at least ten times. This sequence joins TRBV9 and TRBJ2-7, with TRBD2 matching over 12 bases. V lost 4 bases, J lost 6 bases, and 17 bases stayed unmatched. The germline gives CDR1 SGDLS, CDR2 YYNGEE. The CDR3 contains 18 residues. The CDR3: CASSPSFVLAGGPCEQYV. CDR3 nucleotides: TGTGCCAGCAGCCCGAGCTTCGTTCTAGCGGGGGGGCCTTGCGAGCAGTACGTC.

The chain combines TRBV2 with TRBJ2-4; D is undetermined. Looked up from germline, CDR1 is SNHLY and CDR2 is FYNNEI. The CDR3 spans 14 residues. V lost 2 bases, J lost 7 bases, and 12 bases lay in between. The CDR3 protein is CASSEKTSGNIQYF. DNA of the CDR3: TGTGCCAGCAGTGAAAAGACGTCTGGGAACATTCAGTACTTC.

The V call is TRBV19, the J call TRBJ2-1; no reliable D call. The CDR3 is 13 amino acids. Germline V gene sequence: CDR1 LNHDA, CDR2 SQIVND (reference sequence). Deletions cut 10 bases from V and 0 bases from J, with 10 bases between. CDR3 nucleotides: TGTGCCACCAATGACGCCTCCTACAATGAGCAGTTCTTC. This encodes CATNDASYNEQFF.

This clonotype turned up a few times. The chain recombines TRBV12-3 or TRBV12-4 with TRBJ2-1, with 14 bases fitting TRBD2. Trimming cost V 4 bases and J 9 bases; bases outside gene matches: 2. The CDR3 is made up of 14 amino acids. The chain's CDR3 is CASSWGLAGAEQFF. DNA of the CDR3: TGTGCCAGCAGTTGGGGACTAGCGGGAGCTGAGCAGTTCTTC.

The chain links TRBV9 to TRBJ2-5; 9 bases are a match to TRBD1. J was trimmed by 2 bases and V by 4 bases; bases with no gene match: 3. This CDR3 comprises 14 residues. Germline lookup yields CDR1 SGDLS and CDR2 YYNGEE. The CDR3 bases are TGTGCCAGCAGCACAGGGGGCCCGCAAGAGACCCAGTACTTC. Amino acids: CASSTGGPQETQYF. Looking up the rest from reference TRBV9 and TRBJ2-5 gives the full variable domain: DSGVTQTPKHLITATGQRVTLRCSPRSGDLSVYWYQQSLDQGLQFLIQYYNGEERAKGNILERFSAQQFPDLHSELNLSSLELGDSALYFCASSTGGPQETQYFGPGTRLLVL.

This clonotype was counted between two and nine times. The chain has TRBV2 and TRBJ1-4, with a tentative D call TRBD1 (5 bases). Germline V lookup: CDR1 SNHLY, CDR2 FYNNEI. V dropped 3 bases and J dropped 6 bases, with 17 bases sitting between them. There are 16 residues in the CDR3. CDR3 DNA sequence: TGTGCCAGCAGTGACGCGGTGGCAGGGTCTTATGAAAAACTGTTTTTT. The encoded protein is CASSDAVAGSYEKLFF.

J is TRBJ2-2 and V is TRBV24-1; unclear D gene. The V and J ends lost 0 bases and 6 bases respectively, with 4 bases between them. This CDR3 is 13 amino acids long. From germline, CDR1 is KGHDR and CDR2 SFDVKD. CDR3 residues: CATSDLGAGELFF. CDR3 nucleotide sequence: TGTGCCACCAGTGATTTGGGGGCCGGGGAGCTGTTTTTT.

This CDR3 is CSARDLGSGYEQYV. For the CDR3, the DNA is TGCAGTGCTAGAGACCTAGGGTCGGGCTACGAGCAGTACGTC. The chain links TRBV20-1 to TRBJ2-7; D remains unclear. V lost 0 bases and J lost 3, with 12 bases in between. Germline assignment: CDR1 DFQATT and CDR2 SNEGSKA (reference sequence). CDR3 size: 14 residues.

This clonotype has ten or more counts. The chain has TRBV12-3 or TRBV12-4 and TRBJ2-3, with 9 bases that match TRBD1. The CDR3 runs 16 residues. The V gene end was trimmed by 5 bases and the J gene end by 2 bases; junction bases not matched to a gene: 8. This CDR3 reads CASSALGDRVTDTQYF. In DNA, the CDR3 is TGTGCCAGCAGTGCGCTAGGGGACAGGGTCACAGATACGCAGTATTTT.

This clonotype has more than one count but fewer than ten. The chain is built from TRBV11-2 and TRBJ1-1; no definite D call. Germline V gives CDR1 SGHAT, CDR2 FQNNGV. The CDR3 covers 18 residues. V lost 1 base and J 3 bases, leaving 21 bases between the germline ends. This CDR3 is CASSLGTSQLKGDTEAFF. The CDR3 DNA reads TGTGCCAGCAGCTTAGGAACCTCTCAATTAAAAGGAGACACTGAAGCTTTCTTT.

The DNA of the CDR3 is TGCAGTGCTAGACCTACTAGCGGGAGAAGGAATGAGCAGTTCTTC. Translation: CSARPTSGRRNEQFF. This chain links TRBV20-1 with TRBJ2-1; TRBD2 matches at 11 bases. V gave up 2 bases and J gave up 7 bases; unmatched junction bases: 7. Germline CDR1 DFQATT, CDR2 SNEGSKA (reference sequence). This CDR3 contains 15 residues.

This clonotype turned up a few times. V is TRBV27 and J is TRBJ2-7; D might be TRBD1 or TRBD2, each matching 5 bases. V lost 5 bases, J lost 6 bases, and 17 bases lay in between. Per germline, CDR1 MNHEY and CDR2 SMNVEV (reference sequence). CDR3 size: 14 residues. CDR3 DNA sequence: TGTGCCAGCAGTGTCAGGGCGGATGGGGGCGAGCAGTACTTC. This gives the protein CASSVRADGGEQYF.

The chain couples TRBV7-9 to TRBJ1-4, with unresolved D. V lost 5 bases, J lost 10 bases, and 11 bases lay in between. The CDR3 covers 12 residues. From germline, CDR1 is SEHNR and CDR2 FQNEAQ (reference sequence). This chain's CDR3 is CASSREVIKLFF. DNA of the CDR3: TGTGCCAGCAGCCGCGAGGTGATAAAACTGTTTTTT.

This clonotype appeared a single time. V is TRBV2 and J is TRBJ2-7, with 7 bases aligning to TRBD1. Germline CDR1 reads SNHLY; CDR2 reads FYNNEI. The CDR3 runs to 14 residues. V dropped 7 bases and J dropped 1; count of bases not matched to a gene: 7. The CDR3 DNA reads TGTGCCAGCAATAAACAGGGGCCGTCCTACGAGCAGTACGTC. Translation gives CASNKQGPSYEQYV.

This clonotype was found many times. The chain is built from TRBV12-5 and TRBJ2-1, with D possibly being TRBD2 (6 bases). Trimming cost V 3 bases and J 13 bases, with 25 bases left between them. Germline CDR1 LGHNT, CDR2 FRNRAP. The CDR3 has 16 residues. The CDR3 loop reads CASGFPSGEMNVQQFF. Here the CDR3 DNA reads TGTGCTAGTGGTTTCCCTTCGGGAGAAATGAATGTACAACAGTTCTTC.

The gene calls are TRBV27 and TRBJ2-7; TRBD2 agrees at 13 bases. The CDR3 runs 19 residues. CDR1 MNHEY and CDR2 SMNVEV come from the germline V gene (reference sequence). The J segment lost 3 bases and the V segment lost 5 bases, leaving 16 bases of the junction unmatched. The CDR3 spells CASSLPPPRTSGGFYEQYF. Here the CDR3 DNA reads TGTGCCAGCAGTCTACCACCCCCCCGGACTAGCGGGGGATTCTACGAGCAGTACTTC.

This clonotype was observed at least ten times. The gene calls are TRBV7-6 and TRBJ1-6; perhaps TRBD1 as D (5 bases). Germline V gene sequence: CDR1 SGHVS, CDR2 FNYEAQ. The CDR3 loop spans 14 amino acids. Trimming shortened V by 4 bases and J by 8 bases, and 12 bases separated the two germline ends. The CDR3 here is CASSSRPTDSPLHF. The CDR3 DNA reads as TGTGCCAGCAGCTCCCGCCCGACAGATTCACCCCTCCACTTT.

The chain uses TRBV4-1 and TRBJ2-3; 7 nucleotides align to TRBD2. Germline CDR1 is MGHRA and CDR2 is YSYEKL. There are 14 residues in the CDR3. V was pared by 2 bases and J by 6 bases, with 5 bases of the junction left unmatched. The CDR3: CASSQLAAPDTQYF. The CDR3 coding sequence is TGCGCCAGCAGCCAACTAGCGGCCCCCGATACGCAGTATTTT.

The rearrangement links TRBV4-2 to TRBJ2-2; D gene uncertain. Germline CDR1 reads LGHNA; CDR2 reads YNFKEQ. The germline V and J ends were trimmed by 3 bases and 4 bases, with 18 bases remaining between them. The CDR3 length is 17 residues. CDR3 region: CASSHTPLPLGTGELFF. In nucleotides, the CDR3 is TGTGCCAGCAGCCATACCCCCTTACCTCTAGGCACCGGGGAGCTGTTTTTT.